The present T cell receptor (beta chain) was sequenced within a study of Ad26.COV2.S vaccination and SARS-CoV-2 variants. Overall study: Each vaccinee took Ad26.COV2.S intramuscularly, once or twice 56 days apart. Findings and limits, study-wide: Measures of TCR breadth and depth may have fallen short of total T cell responses.

The treatment: over 15 received Ad26.COV2.S at low or high dose, single or two shots; several received placebo; per-sample allocation not given. Repertoires come from day 63 after the first vaccine or placebo injection. The donor's status was that of an adult aged 18-55 years in Boston. Spike of the Wuhan-strain SARS-CoV-2 was expressed by an Ad26 vector, which formed the vaccine. Germline V gene lookup returns CDR1 MGHDK and CDR2 SYGVNS. Trimming shortened V by 3 bases and J by 4 bases, and 3 bases separated the two germline ends. This CDR3 has 11 amino acids. Clones were read by immunoSEQ multiplex PCR, and TCRdb kept only the in-frame ones, dropping some. The sample lists around 300,000 clones; 75% to 90% were seen once. To note about this clone: What it binds is unknown.

The J gene is TRBJ1-1, the V gene TRBV25-1; D unclear. The TCR was taken from a person aged 18-65 years who received the Ad26.COV2.S COVID-19 vaccine or a placebo. The sample in question was peripheral blood, obtained in a trial of Ad26.COV2.S vaccine versus placebo. CDR3: CASSEVTEAFF. The CDR3 nucleotides are TGTGCCAGCAGTGAGGTCACTGAAGCTTTCTTT.